This T cell receptor beta chain was profiled in a study of CD8+ T cells in alopecia areata. Indicated treatment: oral pan-JAK inhibitor, 5-10 mg twice daily. Using a FACSAria, the CD4+ and CD8+ T cells were sorted from the PBMCs. Reverse transcription of extracted RNA yielded cDNA, which provided the sequencing template. Profiling relied on immunoSEQ multiplex PCR, and the TCRdb table lists in-frame clones only, not all of them. The sample gives about 210,000 clones, about 64% of which show up once; around 4.2% is in the top ten. Germline-derived CDR1 and CDR2 are SGHTA and FQGNSA. This CDR3 has 15 residues. With regard to this clone: At one end, the junction sequence differs from germline, possibly due to a read error. Other DNA sequences from this sample encode an identical CDR3 as well.

The V gene is TRBV7-2, the J gene TRBJ1-2, with D perhaps TRBD1 (5 bases). The sequence came from a human donor with alopecia areata. The sequences come from CD4+ T cells sorted from blood, collected at week 4, from a patient treated with tofacitinib. The CDR3, as DNA: TGCGCCAGCAGCCCCGGTATGGGAACAGGCTATGGCTACACCTTC. Translating gives CASSPGMGTGYGYTF.